This is a list of T cell receptor beta chains from one sample in a study of blood T cell repertoires in COVID-19. Clones were read by immunoSEQ multiplex PCR, and TCRdb kept only the in-frame ones, dropping some. The sample yields around 37,000 clones, 80% to 95% seen once. Sequenced: peripheral blood. The receptors come from a woman older than 75 with acute or convalescent COVID-19. Both conserved end residues are trimmed from each CDR3. The order of the fields is V gene, J gene, clone size, CDR3 protein. Some rows mark clone size as missing; the rest say once, few, many or name a class of expanded clone.

TRBV30	TRBJ1-2	-	AWSGTSTNYGYT
TRBV2	TRBJ2-1	-	ASTLLAGDLSEQF
TRBV5-4	TRBJ2-1	-	ASSPRSSYNEQF
TRBV11-2	TRBJ1-2	-	ASSLGRGFGGYT
TRBV28	TRBJ1-1	-	ASSLRGRTWTEAF
TRBV7-2	TRBJ1-1	-	ASSRQENTEAF
TRBV2	TRBJ1-6	-	ASSGTGAVYNSPLH
TRBV2	TRBJ2-5	-	ASSEVAEETQY
TRBV18	TRBJ2-2	once	ASSPLAGANTGELF
TRBV5-1	TRBJ1-2	-	ASSSGTGGDGYT
TRBV15	TRBJ1-2	-	ATSREAEAYYGYT
TRBV29-1	TRBJ1-1	-	SVNQVTGGTEAF
TRBV5-1	TRBJ1-3	-	ASSRGGVLGPDTIY
TRBV29-1	TRBJ1-2	-	SVGEGGLDYGYT
TRBV19	TRBJ1-1	-	ASSSPYTGANTEAF
TRBV3-1/TRBV3-2	TRBJ2-2	-	ASTRGTGELF
TRBV5-4	TRBJ1-6	few	ASSLSQGDSPLH
TRBV30	TRBJ2-2	-	AWSGKRGSTGELF
TRBV5-1	TRBJ2-1	-	ASSPTGSSYNEQF
TRBV29-1	TRBJ1-5	once	SVGGTIDQPQH